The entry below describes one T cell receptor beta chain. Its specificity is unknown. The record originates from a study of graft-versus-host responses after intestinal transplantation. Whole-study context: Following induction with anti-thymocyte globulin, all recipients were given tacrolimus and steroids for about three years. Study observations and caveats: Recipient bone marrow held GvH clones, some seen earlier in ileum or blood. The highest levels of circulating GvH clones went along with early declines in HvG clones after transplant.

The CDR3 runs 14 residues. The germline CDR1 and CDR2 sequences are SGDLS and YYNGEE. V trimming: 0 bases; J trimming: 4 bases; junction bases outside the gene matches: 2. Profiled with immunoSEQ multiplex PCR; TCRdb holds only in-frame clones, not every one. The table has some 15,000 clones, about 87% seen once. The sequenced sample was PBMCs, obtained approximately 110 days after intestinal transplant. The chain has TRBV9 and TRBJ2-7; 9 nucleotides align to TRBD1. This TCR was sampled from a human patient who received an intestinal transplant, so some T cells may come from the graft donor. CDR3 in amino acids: CASSVDGQGYEQYF. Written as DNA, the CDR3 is TGTGCCAGCAGCGTAGATGGACAGGGGTACGAGCAGTACTTC.